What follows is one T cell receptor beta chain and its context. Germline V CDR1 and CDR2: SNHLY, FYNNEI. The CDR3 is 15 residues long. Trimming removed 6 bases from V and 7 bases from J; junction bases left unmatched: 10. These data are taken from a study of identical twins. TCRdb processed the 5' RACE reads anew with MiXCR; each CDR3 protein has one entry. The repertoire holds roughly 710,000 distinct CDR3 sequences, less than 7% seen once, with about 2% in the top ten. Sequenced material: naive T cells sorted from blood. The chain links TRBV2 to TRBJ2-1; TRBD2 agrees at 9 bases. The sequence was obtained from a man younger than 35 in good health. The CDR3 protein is CASRGSGRPGNEQFF. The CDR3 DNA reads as TGTGCCAGCAGGGGCAGCGGGAGGCCAGGGAATGAGCAGTTCTTC.